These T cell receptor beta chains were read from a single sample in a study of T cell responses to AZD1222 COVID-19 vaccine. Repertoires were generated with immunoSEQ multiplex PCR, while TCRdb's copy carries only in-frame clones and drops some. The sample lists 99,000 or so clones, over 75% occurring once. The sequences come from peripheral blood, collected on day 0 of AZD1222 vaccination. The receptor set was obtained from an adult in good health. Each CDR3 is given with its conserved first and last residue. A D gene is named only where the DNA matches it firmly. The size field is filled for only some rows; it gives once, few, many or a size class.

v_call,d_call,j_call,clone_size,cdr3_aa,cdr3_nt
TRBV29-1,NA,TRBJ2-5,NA,CSVLWSRQETQYF,TGCAGCGTTTTATGGAGTCGCCAGGAGACCCAGTACTTC
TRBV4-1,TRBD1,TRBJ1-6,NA,CASSRKNPGDRGNSPLHF,TGCGCCAGCAGCCGAAAAAACCCCGGGGACAGGGGGAACTCACCCCTCCACTTT
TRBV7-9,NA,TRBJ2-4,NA,CASSLAGPGNIQYF,TGTGCCAGCAGCTTGGCAGGGCCAGGAAACATTCAGTACTTC
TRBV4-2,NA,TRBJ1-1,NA,CASSQDLQNTEAFF,TGTGCCAGCAGCCAAGATCTACAGAACACTGAAGCTTTCTTT
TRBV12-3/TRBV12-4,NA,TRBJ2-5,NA,CASSFIGLQTQYF,TGTGCCAGCAGTTTCATCGGCCTACAGACCCAGTACTTC
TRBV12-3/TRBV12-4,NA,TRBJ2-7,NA,CASSLQGYEQYF,TGTGCCAGCAGTTTACAGGGCTACGAGCAGTACTTC
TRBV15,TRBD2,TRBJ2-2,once,CATSAGLAGGDTGELFF,TGTGCCACTTCGGCGGGACTAGCGGGGGGAGACACCGGGGAGCTGTTTTTT
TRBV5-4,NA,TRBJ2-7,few,CASSLSPSGEQYF,TGTGCCAGCAGCTTGAGCCCCAGTGGCGAGCAGTACTTC
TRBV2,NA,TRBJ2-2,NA,CASSSRDGHTGELFF,TGTGCCAGCAGCAGCCGGGACGGACACACCGGGGAGCTGTTTTTT
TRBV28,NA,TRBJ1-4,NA,CASSFEGDGATNEKLFF,TGTGCCAGCAGTTTTGAAGGGGATGGGGCAACTAATGAAAAACTGTTTTTT
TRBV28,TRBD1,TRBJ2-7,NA,CATLGTVSYEQYF,TGTGCCACCCTCGGGACAGTTTCCTACGAGCAGTACTTC
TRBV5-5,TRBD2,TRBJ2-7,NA,CASSLGTSGIEYF,TGTGCCAGCAGCTTAGGGACTAGCGGGATAGAGTACTTC
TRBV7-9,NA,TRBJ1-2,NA,CASSLATSDPVYTF,TGTGCCAGCAGCTTAGCAACCTCGGATCCTGTCTACACCTTC
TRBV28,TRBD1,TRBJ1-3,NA,CASSLERDRRDTIYF,TGTGCCAGCAGTTTAGAGAGGGACAGGAGGGACACCATATATTTT
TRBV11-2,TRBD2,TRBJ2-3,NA,CASSWIAGAGLTDTQYF,TGTGCCAGCAGCTGGATAGCTGGAGCGGGACTCACAGATACGCAGTATTTT
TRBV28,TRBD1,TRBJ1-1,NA,CASSRGQTGDEAFF,TGTGCCAGCAGTCGGGGACAGACGGGGGATGAAGCTTTCTTT
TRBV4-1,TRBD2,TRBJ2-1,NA,CASSPSQREYNEQFF,TGCGCCAGCAGCCCAAGCCAGCGGGAGTACAATGAGCAGTTCTTC
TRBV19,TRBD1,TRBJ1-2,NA,CASSIRDSHGYTF,TGTGCCAGTAGTATCCGGGACAGCCATGGCTACACCTTC
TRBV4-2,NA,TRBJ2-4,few,CASSPSPGAAKNIQYF,TGTGCCAGCAGCCCCTCCCCGGGGGCAGCCAAAAACATTCAGTACTTC
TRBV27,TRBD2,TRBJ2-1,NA,CASSSLGGTTYNEQFF,TGTGCCAGCAGTTCTCTCGGGGGGACCACCTACAATGAGCAGTTCTTC
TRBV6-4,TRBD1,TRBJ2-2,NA,CASSPDRGDTGELFF,TGTGCCAGCAGTCCGGACAGGGGAGACACCGGGGAGCTGTTTTTT
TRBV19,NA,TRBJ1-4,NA,CASRSGSDEKLFF,TGTGCCAGTAGGTCAGGTTCGGACGAAAAACTGTTTTTT
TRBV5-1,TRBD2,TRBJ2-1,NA,CASTRTSGSPYNEQFF,TGCGCCAGCACTCGGACTAGCGGGAGTCCTTACAATGAGCAGTTCTTC
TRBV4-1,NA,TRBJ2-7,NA,CASSQGDFSYEQYF,TGCGCCAGCAGCCAGGGGGACTTCTCCTACGAGCAGTACTTC
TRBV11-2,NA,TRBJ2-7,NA,CASRIGTNPYEQYF,TGTGCCAGCAGAATAGGGACCAACCCCTACGAGCAGTACTTC
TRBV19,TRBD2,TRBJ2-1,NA,CASRSEREVWNEQFF,TGTGCCAGTAGATCTGAGCGGGAGGTCTGGAATGAGCAGTTCTTC
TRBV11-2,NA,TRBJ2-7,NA,CASSQNRDYYEQYF,TGTGCCAGCAGCCAAAACAGGGATTACTACGAGCAGTACTTC
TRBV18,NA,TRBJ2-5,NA,CASSPYSQETQYF,TGTGCCAGCTCACCGTACTCCCAAGAGACCCAGTACTTC
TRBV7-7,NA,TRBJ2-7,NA,CASSLGSRDGPDEQYF,TGTGCCAGCAGCTTAGGTTCTAGGGACGGCCCGGACGAGCAGTACTTC
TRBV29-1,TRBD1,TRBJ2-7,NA,CSITGVGYEQYF,TGCAGCATAACAGGGGTGGGCTACGAGCAGTACTTC